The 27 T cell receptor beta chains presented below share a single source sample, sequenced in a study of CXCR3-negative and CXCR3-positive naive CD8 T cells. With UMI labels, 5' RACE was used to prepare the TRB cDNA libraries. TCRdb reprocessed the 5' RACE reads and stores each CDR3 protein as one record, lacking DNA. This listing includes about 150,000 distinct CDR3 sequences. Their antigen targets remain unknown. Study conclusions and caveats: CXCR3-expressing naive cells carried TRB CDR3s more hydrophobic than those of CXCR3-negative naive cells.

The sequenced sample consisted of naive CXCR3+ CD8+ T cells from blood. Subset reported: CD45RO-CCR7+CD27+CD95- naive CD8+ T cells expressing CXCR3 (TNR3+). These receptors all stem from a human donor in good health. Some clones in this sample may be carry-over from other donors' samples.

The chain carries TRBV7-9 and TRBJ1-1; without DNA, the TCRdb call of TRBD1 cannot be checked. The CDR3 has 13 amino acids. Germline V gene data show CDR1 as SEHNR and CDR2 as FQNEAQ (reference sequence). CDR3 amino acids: CASSTGENTEAFF.

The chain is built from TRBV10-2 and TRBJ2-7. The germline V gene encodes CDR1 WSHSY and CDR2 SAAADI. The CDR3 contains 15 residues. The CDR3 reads CASSDGLALSYEQYF.

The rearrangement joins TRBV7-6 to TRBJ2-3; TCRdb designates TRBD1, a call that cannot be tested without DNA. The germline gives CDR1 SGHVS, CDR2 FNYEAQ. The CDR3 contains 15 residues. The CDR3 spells CASRRQGASADTQYF.

The CDR3 reads CSVEDGPFEQYF. V gene TRBV29-1 combines with J gene TRBJ2-7. This CDR3 is built from 12 residues. Germline V CDR1 and CDR2: SQVTM, ANQGSEA.

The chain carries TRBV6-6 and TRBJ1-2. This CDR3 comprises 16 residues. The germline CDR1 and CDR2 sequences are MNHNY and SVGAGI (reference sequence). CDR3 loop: CASSYSPASSNYGYTF.

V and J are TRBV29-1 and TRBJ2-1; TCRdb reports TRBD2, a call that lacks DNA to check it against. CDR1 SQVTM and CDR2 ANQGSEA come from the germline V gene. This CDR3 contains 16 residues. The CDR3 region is CSVQGWTSGELNEQFF.

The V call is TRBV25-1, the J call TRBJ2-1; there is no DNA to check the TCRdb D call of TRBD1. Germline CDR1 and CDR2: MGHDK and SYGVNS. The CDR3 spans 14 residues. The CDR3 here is CASSGWGGHNEQFF.

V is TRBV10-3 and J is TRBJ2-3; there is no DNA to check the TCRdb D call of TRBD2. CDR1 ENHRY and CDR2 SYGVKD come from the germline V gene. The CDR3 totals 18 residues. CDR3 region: CAISGPPGLADLTDTQYF.

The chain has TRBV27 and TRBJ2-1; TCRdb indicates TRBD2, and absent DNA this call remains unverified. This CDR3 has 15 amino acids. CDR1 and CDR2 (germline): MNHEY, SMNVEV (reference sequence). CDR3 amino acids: CASSSPSGGYNEQFF.

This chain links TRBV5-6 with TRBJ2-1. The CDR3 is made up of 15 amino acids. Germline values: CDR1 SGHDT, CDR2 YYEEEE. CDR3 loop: CASSLAWQVNNEQFF.

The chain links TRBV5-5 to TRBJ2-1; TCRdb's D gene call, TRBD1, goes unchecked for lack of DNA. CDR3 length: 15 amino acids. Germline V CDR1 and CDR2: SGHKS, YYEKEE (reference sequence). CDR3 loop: CASSLFLGRVHEQFF.

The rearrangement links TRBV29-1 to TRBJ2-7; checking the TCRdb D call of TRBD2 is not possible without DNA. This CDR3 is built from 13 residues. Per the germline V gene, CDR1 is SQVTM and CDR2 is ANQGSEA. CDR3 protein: CSVTSGQSYEQYF.

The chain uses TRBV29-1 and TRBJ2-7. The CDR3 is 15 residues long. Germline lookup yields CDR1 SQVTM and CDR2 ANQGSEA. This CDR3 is CSVEERTKVSYEQYF.

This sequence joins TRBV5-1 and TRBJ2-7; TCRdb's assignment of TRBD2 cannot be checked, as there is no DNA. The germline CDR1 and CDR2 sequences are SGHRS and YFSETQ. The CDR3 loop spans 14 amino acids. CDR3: CASSLVGRAHEQYF.

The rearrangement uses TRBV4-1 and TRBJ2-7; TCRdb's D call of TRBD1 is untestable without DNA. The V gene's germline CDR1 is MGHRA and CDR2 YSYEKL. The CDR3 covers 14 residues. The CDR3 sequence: CASSQEARAFEQYF.

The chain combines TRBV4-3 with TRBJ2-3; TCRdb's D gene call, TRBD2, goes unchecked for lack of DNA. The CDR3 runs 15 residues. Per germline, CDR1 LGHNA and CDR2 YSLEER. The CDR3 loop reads CASSQSERGTDTQYF.

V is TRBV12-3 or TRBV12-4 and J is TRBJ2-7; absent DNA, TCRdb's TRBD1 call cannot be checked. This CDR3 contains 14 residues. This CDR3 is CASGGFGPSYEQYF.

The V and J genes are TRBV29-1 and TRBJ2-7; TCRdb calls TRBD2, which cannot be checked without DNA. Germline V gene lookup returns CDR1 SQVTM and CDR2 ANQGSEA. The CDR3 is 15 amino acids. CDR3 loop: CSVELAGRRSYEQYF.

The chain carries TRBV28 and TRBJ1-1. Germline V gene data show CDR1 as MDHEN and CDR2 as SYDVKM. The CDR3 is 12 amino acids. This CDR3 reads CASSFDLLGAFF.

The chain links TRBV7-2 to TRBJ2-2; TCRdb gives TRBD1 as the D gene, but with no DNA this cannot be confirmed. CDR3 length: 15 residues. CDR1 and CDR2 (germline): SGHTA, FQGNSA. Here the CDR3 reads CASTLTGVNSGELFF.

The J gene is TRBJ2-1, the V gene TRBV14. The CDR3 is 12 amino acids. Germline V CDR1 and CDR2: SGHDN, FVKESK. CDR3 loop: CASSHLYNEQFF. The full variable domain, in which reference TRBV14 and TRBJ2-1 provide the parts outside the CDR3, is EAGVTQFPSHSVIEKGQTVTLRCDPISGHDNLYWYRRVMGKEIKFLLHFVKESKQDESGMPNNRFLAERTGGTYSTLKVQPAELEDSGVYFCASSHLYNEQFFGPGTRLTVL.

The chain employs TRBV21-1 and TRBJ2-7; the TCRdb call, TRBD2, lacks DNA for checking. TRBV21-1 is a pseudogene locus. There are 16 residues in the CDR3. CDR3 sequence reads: CASSKEGGRAQGEQYF.

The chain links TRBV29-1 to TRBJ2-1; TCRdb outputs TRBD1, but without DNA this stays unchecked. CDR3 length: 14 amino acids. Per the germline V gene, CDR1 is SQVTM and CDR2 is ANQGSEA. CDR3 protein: CSVESQGEYNEQFF.

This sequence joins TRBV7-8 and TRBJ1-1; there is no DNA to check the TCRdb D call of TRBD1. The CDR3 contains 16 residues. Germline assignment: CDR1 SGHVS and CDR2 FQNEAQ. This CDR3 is CASSALAGQGDSEAFF.

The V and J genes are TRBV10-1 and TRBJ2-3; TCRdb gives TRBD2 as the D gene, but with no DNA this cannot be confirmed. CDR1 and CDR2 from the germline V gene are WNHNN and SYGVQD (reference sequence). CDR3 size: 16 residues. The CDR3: CASTLTSGGHTDTQYF.

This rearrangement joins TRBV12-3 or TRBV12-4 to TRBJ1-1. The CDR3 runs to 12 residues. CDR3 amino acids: CASSLGSVEAFF.

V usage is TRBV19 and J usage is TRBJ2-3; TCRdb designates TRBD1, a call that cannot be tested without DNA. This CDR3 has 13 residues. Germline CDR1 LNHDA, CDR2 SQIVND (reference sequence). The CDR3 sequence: CASRQGETDTQYF.